Listed below are T cell receptor beta chains from one sample, sequenced in a study of blood T cell repertoires in COVID-19. Sequencing was performed with immunoSEQ multiplex PCR; in TCRdb, only in-frame clones are kept and a portion is missing. The sample lists 90,000 to 120,000 clones, approximately 91% occurring once. The sample consisted of peripheral blood. These receptors came from an older woman with acute or convalescent COVID-19. CDR3s include the opening cysteine and the closing phenylalanine or tryptophan. A D gene is named only where the DNA matches it firmly. Clone size is not always given. Where it is, it says once, few, many or a class for expanded clones.

v_call	d_call	j_call	clone_size	cdr3_nt	cdr3_aa
TRBV6-5	TRBD2	TRBJ2-5	NA	TGTGCCAGCAGTTACTCGATAGCGGGGCAAGAGACCCAGTACTTC	CASSYSIAGQETQYF
TRBV18	NA	TRBJ1-1	NA	TGTGCCAGCCGGAACGGGGGGTACGGAGTGGACACTGAAGCTTTCTTT	CASRNGGYGVDTEAFF
TRBV30	NA	TRBJ2-5	NA	TGTGCCTGGATCACCGGGACTTCCCCGGGGGAGACCCAGTACTTC	CAWITGTSPGETQYF
TRBV3-1/TRBV3-2	NA	TRBJ2-1	NA	TGTGCCAGCACCCCATCCTTAAGTGCCCGTCGGAATGAGCAGTTCTTC	CASTPSLSARRNEQFF
TRBV28	TRBD2	TRBJ2-1	few	TGTGCCAGCAGTTATATACTAGCGGGAGGATCGGGTGAGCAGTTCTTC	CASSYILAGGSGEQFF
TRBV20-1	NA	TRBJ2-7	NA	TGCAGTGCGGAGGGCTCCTACGAGCAGTACTTC	CSAEGSYEQYF
TRBV7-2	TRBD1	TRBJ1-6	NA	TGTGCCAGCAGCCCCGGGACAGGGGGATCACCCCTCCACTTT	CASSPGTGGSPLHF
TRBV29-1	NA	TRBJ1-3	NA	TGCAGCGTGGTACAGGGCTCTGGAAACACCATATATTTT	CSVVQGSGNTIYF
TRBV12-5	NA	TRBJ2-1	NA	TGTGCTAGTGGCGCCTTCCGGGACAATGAGCAGTTCTTC	CASGAFRDNEQFF
TRBV30	NA	TRBJ2-1	NA	TGTGCTCACGTCGGGTCGGCCAAGAATGAGCAGTTCTTC	CAHVGSAKNEQFF
TRBV5-1	NA	TRBJ1-4	NA	TGCGCCAGCAGCTTGGGGAGAGCAACTAATGAAAAACTGTTTTTT	CASSLGRATNEKLFF
TRBV3-1/TRBV3-2	TRBD1	TRBJ2-1	NA	TGTGCCAGCGGACAGGCGAGCTACAATGAGCAGTTCTTC	CASGQASYNEQFF
TRBV18	TRBD1	TRBJ1-6	NA	TGTGCCAGCTCTCTGGGACAGGGGGCTTCACCCCTCCACTTT	CASSLGQGASPLHF
TRBV28	TRBD1	TRBJ1-5	NA	TGTGCCAGCAGCGGGGGACAGGGAGGATTTCAGCCCCAGCATTTT	CASSGGQGGFQPQHF
TRBV29-1	NA	TRBJ2-5	NA	TGCAGCGGAGGGAGAGGACAAGAGACCCAGTACTTC	CSGGRGQETQYF
TRBV11-2	NA	TRBJ2-1	once	TGTGCCAGCAGCTTAGTTTCCGGTTACAATGAGCAGTTCTTC	CASSLVSGYNEQFF
TRBV10-3	TRBD1	TRBJ1-6	NA	TGTGCCATCAGCCTCAGGGGGGAAGATTCACCCCTCCACTTT	CAISLRGEDSPLHF
TRBV27	NA	TRBJ1-1	few	TGTGCCAGCAGTTTAAGGGCCTTTACGCAGGCTTCCTCGGAGGGCACTGAAGCTTTCTTT	CASSLRAFTQASSEGTEAFF
TRBV2	NA	TRBJ1-2	NA	TGTGCCAGCAACCCTTTACAGGGTGCGTCCGGCTACACCTTC	CASNPLQGASGYTF
TRBV19	NA	TRBJ1-5	NA	TGTGCCAGTAGACCCCCGTGGGGGGAACGCAATCAGCCCCAGCATTTT	CASRPPWGERNQPQHF
TRBV9	NA	TRBJ2-3	NA	TGTGCCAGCAGCCCTCACTCGGATACGCAGTATTTT	CASSPHSDTQYF
TRBV5-4	NA	TRBJ2-5	NA	TGTGCCAGCAGCTCCACTAGTGCGGGACGTGGGGTAGAGACCCAGTACTTC	CASSSTSAGRGVETQYF
TRBV2	NA	TRBJ2-7	NA	TGTGCCAGCAGTCTAGGGACATTCTACGAGCAGTACTTC	CASSLGTFYEQYF
TRBV18	NA	TRBJ2-2	NA	TGTGCCAGCTCACCACCGAATCGGAGAGTAGGCCACACCGGGGAGCTGTTTTTT	CASSPPNRRVGHTGELFF
TRBV28	NA	TRBJ1-1	NA	TGTGCCAGCATAGTGGGGGGTGGGGAAGCTTTCTTT	CASIVGGGEAFF
TRBV5-1	TRBD1	TRBJ1-1	NA	TGCGCCAGCAGCTTGGGTGACAGGGGGGACACTGAAGCTTTCTTT	CASSLGDRGDTEAFF
TRBV5-5	NA	TRBJ1-3	NA	TGTGCCAGCAAATTTTTAGGGGGTTCTGGAAACACCATATATTTT	CASKFLGGSGNTIYF
TRBV10-2	NA	TRBJ1-4	once	TGCGCCAGCAGTGAACAGGGTCAAGTCAAACTGTTTTTT	CASSEQGQVKLFF
TRBV23-1	NA	TRBJ1-2	NA	TGCGCCAGCAGTCAATCTTCCGGCGTCAGACGACTAGGCTACACCTTC	CASSQSSGVRRLGYTF
TRBV28	NA	TRBJ1-1	NA	TGTGCCAGCAGTTTGGGTAGCCTAGCTCCGGGCGGAGCTGAAGCTTTCTTT	CASSLGSLAPGGAEAFF
TRBV5-6	NA	TRBJ2-6	NA	TGTGCCAGCAGCTTGCGCAGCTCTGGGGCCAACGTCCTGACTTTC	CASSLRSSGANVLTF
TRBV6-1	TRBD1	TRBJ1-5	once	TGTGCCAGCAGTGAAGGATGGGGACAGGCCTACAATCAGCCCCAGCATTTT	CASSEGWGQAYNQPQHF